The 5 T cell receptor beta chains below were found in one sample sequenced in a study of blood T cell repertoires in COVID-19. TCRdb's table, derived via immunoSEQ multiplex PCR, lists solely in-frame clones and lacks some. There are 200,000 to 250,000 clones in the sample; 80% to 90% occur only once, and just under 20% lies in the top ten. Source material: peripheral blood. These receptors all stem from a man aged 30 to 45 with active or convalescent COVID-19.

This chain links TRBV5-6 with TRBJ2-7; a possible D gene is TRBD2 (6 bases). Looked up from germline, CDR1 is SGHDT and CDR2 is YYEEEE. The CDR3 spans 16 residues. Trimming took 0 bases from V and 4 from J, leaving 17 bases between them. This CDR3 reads CASSLDRRDSWYEQYF. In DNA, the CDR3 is TGTGCCAGCAGCTTGGATCGTAGGGACTCCTGGTACGAGCAGTACTTC.

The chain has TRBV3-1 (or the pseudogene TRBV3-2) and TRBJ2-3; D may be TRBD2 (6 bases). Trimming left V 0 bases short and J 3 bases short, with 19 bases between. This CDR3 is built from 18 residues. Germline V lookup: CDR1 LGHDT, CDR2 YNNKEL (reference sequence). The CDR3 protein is CASSQDPGGGSWTDTQYF. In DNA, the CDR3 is TGTGCCAGCAGCCAAGACCCCGGAGGAGGGTCATGGACAGATACGCAGTATTTT.

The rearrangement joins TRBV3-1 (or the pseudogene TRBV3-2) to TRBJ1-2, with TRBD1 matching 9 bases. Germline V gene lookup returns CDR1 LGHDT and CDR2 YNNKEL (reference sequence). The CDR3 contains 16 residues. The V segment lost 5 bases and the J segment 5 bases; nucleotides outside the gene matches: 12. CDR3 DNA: TGTGCCAGCAGCAGATTTTTGGGACAGGGTAATTATGGCTACACCTTC. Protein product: CASSRFLGQGNYGYTF.

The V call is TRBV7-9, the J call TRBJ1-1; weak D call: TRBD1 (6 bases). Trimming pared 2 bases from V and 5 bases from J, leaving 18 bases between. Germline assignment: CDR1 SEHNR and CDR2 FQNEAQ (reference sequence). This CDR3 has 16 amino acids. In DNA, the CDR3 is TGTGCCAGCAGCTTACCCGTTAGGGGGGGGCGAACTGAAGCTTTCTTT. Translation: CASSLPVRGGRTEAFF.

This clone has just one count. As DNA, the CDR3 is TGTGCCAGCACACTCGGGGGTGTCACTGAAGCTTTCTTT. Its protein is CASTLGGVTEAFF. V gene TRBV10-3 combines with J gene TRBJ1-1; D possibly corresponds to TRBD1 (5 bases). V was pared by 10 bases and J by 4 bases, with 16 bases between. The CDR3 is made up of 13 amino acids. Germline assignment: CDR1 ENHRY and CDR2 SYGVKD.